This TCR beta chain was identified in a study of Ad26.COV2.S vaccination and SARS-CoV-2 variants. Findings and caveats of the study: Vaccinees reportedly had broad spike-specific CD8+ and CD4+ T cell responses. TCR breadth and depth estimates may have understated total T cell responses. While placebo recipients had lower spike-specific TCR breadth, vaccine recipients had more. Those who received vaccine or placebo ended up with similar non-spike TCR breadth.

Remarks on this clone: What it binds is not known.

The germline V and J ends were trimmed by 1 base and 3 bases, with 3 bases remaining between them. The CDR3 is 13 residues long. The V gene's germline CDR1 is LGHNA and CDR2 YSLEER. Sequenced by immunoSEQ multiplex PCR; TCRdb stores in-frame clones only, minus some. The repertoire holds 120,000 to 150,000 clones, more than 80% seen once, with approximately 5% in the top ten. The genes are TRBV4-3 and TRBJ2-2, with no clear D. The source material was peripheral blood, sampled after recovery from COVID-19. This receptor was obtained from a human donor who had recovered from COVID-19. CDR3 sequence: CASSQAYTGELFF. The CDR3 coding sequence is TGCGCCAGCAGCCAAGCTTACACCGGGGAGCTGTTTTTT.